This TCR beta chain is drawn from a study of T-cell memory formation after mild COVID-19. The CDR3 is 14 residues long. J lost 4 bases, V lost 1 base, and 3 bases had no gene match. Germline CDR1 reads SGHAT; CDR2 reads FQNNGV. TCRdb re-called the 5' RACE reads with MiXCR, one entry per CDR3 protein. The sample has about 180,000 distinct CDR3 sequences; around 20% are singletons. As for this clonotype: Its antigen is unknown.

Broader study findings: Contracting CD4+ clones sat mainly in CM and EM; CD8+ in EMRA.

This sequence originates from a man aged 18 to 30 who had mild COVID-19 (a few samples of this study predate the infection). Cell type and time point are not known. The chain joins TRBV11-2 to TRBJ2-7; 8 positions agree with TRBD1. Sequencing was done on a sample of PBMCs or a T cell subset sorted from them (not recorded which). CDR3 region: CASSLGQGYYEQYF. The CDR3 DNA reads TGTGCCAGCAGCTTAGGACAGGGGTATTACGAGCAGTACTTC. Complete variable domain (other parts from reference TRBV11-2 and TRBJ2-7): EAGVAQSPRYKIIEKRQSVAFWCNPISGHATLYWYQQILGQGPKLLIQFQNNGVVDDSQLPKDRFSAERLKGVDSTLKIQPAKLEDSAVYLCASSLGQGYYEQYFGPGTRLTVT.